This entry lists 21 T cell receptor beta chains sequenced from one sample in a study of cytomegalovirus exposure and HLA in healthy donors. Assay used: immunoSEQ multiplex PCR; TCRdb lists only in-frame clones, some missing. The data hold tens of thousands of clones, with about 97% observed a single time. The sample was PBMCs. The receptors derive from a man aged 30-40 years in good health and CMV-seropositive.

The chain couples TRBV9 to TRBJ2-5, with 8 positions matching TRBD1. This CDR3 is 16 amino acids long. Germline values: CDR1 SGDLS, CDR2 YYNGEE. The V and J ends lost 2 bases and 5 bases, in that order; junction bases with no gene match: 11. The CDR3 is CASSVGATGAAETQYF. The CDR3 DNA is TGTGCCAGCAGCGTTGGGGCGACAGGGGCCGCGGAGACCCAGTACTTC.

CDR3 protein: CASSLSGTSGTEQFF. CDR3 DNA sequence: TGTGCCAGCTCACTTTCCGGGACTAGCGGCACTGAGCAGTTCTTC. The V gene is TRBV18, the J gene TRBJ2-1; TRBD2 aligns across 11 bases. Germline CDR1 reads KGHSH; CDR2 reads LQKENI. The CDR3 covers 15 residues. V shed 4 bases, J shed 9 bases, and the junction held 8 bases outside the gene matches.

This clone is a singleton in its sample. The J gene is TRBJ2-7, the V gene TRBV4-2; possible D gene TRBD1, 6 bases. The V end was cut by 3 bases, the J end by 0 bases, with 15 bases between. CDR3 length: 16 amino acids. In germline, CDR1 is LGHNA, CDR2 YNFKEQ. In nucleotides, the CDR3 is TGTGCCAGCAGCCATACGGACAGTGAACCCTCCTACGAGCAGTACTTC. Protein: CASSHTDSEPSYEQYF.

This chain's CDR3 is CASSLEGGETQYF. As DNA, the CDR3 is TGCGCCAGCAGCTTGGAGGGAGGAGAGACCCAGTACTTC. The chain joins TRBV5-1 to TRBJ2-5; tentative D call: TRBD2 (6 bases). V lost 0 bases, J lost 4 bases, and 7 bases lay in between. Looked up from germline, CDR1 is SGHRS and CDR2 is YFSETQ. The CDR3 contains 13 residues.

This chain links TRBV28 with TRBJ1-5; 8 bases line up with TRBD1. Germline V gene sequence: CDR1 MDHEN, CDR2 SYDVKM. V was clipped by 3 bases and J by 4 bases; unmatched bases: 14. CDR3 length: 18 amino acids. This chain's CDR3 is CASSFPVILTGANQPQHF. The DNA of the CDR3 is TGTGCCAGCAGTTTTCCCGTGATCCTGACAGGGGCTAATCAGCCCCAGCATTTT.

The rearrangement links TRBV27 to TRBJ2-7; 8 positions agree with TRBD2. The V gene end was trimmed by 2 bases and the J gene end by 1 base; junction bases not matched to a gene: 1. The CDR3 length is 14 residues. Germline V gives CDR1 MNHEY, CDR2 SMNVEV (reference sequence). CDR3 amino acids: CASSLSGGSYEQYF. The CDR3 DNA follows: TGTGCCAGCAGTTTAAGCGGGGGTTCCTACGAGCAGTACTTC.

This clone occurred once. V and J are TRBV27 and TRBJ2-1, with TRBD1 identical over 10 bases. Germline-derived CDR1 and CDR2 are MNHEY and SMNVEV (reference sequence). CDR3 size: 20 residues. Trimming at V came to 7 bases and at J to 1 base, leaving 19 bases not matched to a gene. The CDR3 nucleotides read TGTGCCAGCATCGTAACTCCGGGGACAGGGGCGGGGGCTTCCTACAATGAGCAGTTCTTC. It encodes CASIVTPGTGAGASYNEQFF.

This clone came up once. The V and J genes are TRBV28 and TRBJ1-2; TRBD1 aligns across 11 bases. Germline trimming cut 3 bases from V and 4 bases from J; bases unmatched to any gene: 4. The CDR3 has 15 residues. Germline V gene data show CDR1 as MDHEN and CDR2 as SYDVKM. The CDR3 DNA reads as TGTGCCAGCAGTTTGGACAGGGGGCCTGCCTATGGCTACACCTTC. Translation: CASSLDRGPAYGYTF.

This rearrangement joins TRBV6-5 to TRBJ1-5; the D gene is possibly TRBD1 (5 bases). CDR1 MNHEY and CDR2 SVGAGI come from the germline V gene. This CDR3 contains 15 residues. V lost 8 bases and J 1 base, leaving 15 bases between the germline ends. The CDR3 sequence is CASSRRGKSNQPQHF. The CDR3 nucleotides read TGTGCCAGCTCCAGGCGGGGCAAGAGCAATCAGCCCCAGCATTTT.

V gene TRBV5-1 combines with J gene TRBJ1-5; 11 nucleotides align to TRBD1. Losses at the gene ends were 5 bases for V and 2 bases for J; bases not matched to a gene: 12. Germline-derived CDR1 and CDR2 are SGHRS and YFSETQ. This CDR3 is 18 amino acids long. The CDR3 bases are TGCGCCAGCAGATCAGGGACAGGGGGATCAGGGGGCAATCAGCCCCAGCATTTT. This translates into CASRSGTGGSGGNQPQHF.

The CDR3 DNA follows: TGTGCCAGCGGGGAGGGTAACTATGGCTACACCTTC. It translates to CASGEGNYGYTF. The J gene is TRBJ1-2, the V gene TRBV6-6; D gene unclear. Germline CDR1 MNHNY, CDR2 SVGAGI (reference sequence). The CDR3 is made up of 12 amino acids. Trimming shortened V by 8 bases and J by 1 base, and 8 bases separated the two germline ends.

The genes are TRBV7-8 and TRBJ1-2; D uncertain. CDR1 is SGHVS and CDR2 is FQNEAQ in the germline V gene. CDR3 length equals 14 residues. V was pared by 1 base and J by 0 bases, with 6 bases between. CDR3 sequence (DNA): TGTGCCAGCAGCTTAGTGGGAGCTAACTATGGCTACACCTTC. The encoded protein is CASSLVGANYGYTF.

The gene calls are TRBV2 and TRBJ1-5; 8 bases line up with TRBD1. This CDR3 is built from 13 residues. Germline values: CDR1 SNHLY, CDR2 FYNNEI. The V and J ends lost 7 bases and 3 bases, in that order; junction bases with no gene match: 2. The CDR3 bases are TGTGCCAGCAAGGGACAGGTCAATCAGCCCCAGCATTTT. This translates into CASKGQVNQPQHF.

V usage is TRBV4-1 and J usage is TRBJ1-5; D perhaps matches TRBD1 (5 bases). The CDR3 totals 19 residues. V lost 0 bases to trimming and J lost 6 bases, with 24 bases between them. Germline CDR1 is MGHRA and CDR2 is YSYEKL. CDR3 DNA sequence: TGCGCCAGCAGCCAAGATAGGATCAGGGATTACCGTCTCAGTCAGCCCCAGCATTTT. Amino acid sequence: CASSQDRIRDYRLSQPQHF.

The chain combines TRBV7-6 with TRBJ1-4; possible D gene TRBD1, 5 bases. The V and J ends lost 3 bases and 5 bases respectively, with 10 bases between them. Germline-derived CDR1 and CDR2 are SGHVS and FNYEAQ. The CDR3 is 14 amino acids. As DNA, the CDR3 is TGTGCCAGCAGCTTTGACAGACCAAATGAAAAACTGTTTTTT. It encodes CASSFDRPNEKLFF.

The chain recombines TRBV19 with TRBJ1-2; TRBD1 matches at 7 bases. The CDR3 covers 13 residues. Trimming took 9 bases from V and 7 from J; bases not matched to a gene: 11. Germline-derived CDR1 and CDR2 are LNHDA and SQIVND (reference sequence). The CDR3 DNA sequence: TGTGCCAGCACTTATCGACAGGGACGTGGCTACACCTTC. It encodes CASTYRQGRGYTF.

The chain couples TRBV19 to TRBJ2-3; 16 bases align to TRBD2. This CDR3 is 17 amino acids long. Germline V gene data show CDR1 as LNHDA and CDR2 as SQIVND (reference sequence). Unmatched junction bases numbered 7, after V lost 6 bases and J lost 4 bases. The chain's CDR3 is CASSGTSGRASSDTQYF. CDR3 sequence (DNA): TGTGCCAGTAGCGGGACTAGCGGGAGGGCCAGCTCAGATACGCAGTATTTT.

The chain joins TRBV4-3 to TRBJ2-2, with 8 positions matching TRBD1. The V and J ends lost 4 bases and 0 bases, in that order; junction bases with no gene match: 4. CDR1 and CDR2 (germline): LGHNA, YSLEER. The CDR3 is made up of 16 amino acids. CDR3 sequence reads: CASSRGQGSNTGELFF. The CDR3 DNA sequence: TGCGCCAGCAGCCGCGGACAGGGCTCGAACACCGGGGAGCTGTTTTTT.

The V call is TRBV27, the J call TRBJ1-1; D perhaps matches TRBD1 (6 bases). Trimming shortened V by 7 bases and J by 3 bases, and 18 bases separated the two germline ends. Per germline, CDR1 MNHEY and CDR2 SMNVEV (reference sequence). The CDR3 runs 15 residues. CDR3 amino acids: CASTPSGRGHTEAFF. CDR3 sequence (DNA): TGTGCCAGCACTCCCTCTGGGCGGGGGCACACTGAAGCTTTCTTT.

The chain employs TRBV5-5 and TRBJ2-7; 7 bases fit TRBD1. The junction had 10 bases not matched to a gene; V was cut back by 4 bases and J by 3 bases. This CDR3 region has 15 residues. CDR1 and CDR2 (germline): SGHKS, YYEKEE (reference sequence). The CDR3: CASSPRGQANYEQYF. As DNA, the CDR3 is TGTGCCAGCAGCCCACGAGGACAGGCAAACTACGAGCAGTACTTC.

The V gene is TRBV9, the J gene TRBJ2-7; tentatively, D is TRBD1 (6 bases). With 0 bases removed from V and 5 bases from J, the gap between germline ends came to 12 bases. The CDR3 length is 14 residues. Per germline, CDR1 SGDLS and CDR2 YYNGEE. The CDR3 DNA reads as TGTGCCAGCAGCGTAGGAAACAGGGCCGACGAGCAGTACTTC. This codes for CASSVGNRADEQYF.